This TCR beta chain is drawn from a study of cytomegalovirus exposure and HLA in healthy donors. Study conclusions and caveats: Accurate HLA-A and HLA-B prediction from TCR beta sequences was reported for most subjects.

The PCR contained 60 Vbeta and 13 Jbeta primers. Assay: immunoSEQ multiplex PCR; the TCRdb copy retains only in-frame clones and omits some. The sample yields about 120,000 clones, roughly 78% seen once. Among the donors, all were healthy bone marrow donors. Germline lookup yields CDR1 SQVTM and CDR2 ANQGSEA. The CDR3 has 16 residues. On this clone: Its specificity is unknown.

The receptor comes from a woman aged 25-40 years in good health and CMV-seropositive. The sequenced material came from PBMCs. The chain joins TRBV29-1 to TRBJ2-5; tentative D call: TRBD1 (7 bases). The J call could be wrong; TRBJ2-7 is a better fit for the DNA end. The CDR3 DNA is TGCAGCGTTGTCCCCCCTCCCAGGGGGGTCTCCTACGAGCAGTACTTC. It translates to CSVVPPPRGVSYEQYF.